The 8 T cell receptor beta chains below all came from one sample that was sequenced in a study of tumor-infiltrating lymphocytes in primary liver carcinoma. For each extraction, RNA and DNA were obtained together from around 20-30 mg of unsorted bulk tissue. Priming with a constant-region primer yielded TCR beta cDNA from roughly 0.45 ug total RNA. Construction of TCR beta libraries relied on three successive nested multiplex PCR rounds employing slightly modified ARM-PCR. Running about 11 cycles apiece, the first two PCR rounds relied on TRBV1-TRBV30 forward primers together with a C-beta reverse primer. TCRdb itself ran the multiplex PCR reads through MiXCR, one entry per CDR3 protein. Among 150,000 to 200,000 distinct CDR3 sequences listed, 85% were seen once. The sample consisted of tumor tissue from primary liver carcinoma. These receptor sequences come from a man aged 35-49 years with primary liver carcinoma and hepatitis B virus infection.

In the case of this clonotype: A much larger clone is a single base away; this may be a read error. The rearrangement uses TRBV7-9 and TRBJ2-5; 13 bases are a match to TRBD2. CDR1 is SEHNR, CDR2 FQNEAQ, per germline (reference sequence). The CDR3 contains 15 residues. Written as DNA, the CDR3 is TGTGCCAGCAGCGGACTAGCGGGAGTTCAAGAGGCCCAGTACTTC. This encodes CASSGLAGVQEAQYF. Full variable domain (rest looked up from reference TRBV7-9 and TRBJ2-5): DTGVSQNPRHKITKRGQNVTFRCDPISEHNRLYWYRQTLGQGPEFLTYFQNEAQLEKSRLLSDRFSAERPKGSFSTLEIQRTEQGDSAMYLCASSGLAGVQEAQYFGPGTRLLVL.

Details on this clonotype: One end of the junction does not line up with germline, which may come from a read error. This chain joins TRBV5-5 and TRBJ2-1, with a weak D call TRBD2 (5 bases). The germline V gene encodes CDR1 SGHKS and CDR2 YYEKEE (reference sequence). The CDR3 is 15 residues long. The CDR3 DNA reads TGTGCCGGTAGCCGAAGCGGTCCTTCCTATAATGAGCAGTTCTTC. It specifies CAGSRSGPSYNEQFF.

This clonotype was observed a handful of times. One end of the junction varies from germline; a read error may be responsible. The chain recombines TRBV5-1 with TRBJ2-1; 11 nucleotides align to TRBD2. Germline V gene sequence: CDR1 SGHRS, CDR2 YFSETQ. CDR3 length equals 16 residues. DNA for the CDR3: TGCGCCAGCAGCATTACCGGGACTAGCGGCGGGAATGAGCAGTTTTTC. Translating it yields CASSITGTSGGNEQFF.

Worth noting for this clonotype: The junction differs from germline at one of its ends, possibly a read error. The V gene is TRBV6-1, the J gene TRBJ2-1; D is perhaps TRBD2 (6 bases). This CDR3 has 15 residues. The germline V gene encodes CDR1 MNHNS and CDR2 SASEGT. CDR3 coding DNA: TGTGCCAGGAGTGAAGGGACTGGTTCTTACAATGAGCAGTTCTTC. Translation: CARSEGTGSYNEQFF.

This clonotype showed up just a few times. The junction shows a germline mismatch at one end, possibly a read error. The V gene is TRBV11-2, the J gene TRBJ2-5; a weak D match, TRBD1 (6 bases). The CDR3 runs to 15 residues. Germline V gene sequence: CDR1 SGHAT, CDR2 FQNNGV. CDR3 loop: CASSPRSAPGVSQYF. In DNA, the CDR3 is TGTGCCAGCAGCCCCCGGTCAGCTCCAGGGGTGTCCCAATACTTC.

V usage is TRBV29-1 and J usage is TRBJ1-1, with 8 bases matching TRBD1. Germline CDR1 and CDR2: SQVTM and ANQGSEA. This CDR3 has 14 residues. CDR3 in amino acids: CSVTGDVMSTEAFF. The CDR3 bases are TGCAGTGTGACAGGGGATGTAATGAGCACTGAAGCTTTCTTT.

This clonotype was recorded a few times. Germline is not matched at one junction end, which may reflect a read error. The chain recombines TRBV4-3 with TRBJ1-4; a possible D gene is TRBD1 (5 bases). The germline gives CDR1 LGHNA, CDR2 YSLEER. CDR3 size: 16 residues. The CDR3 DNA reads TGCTCCAGGAGCCAAGATCTTAGGGGACGAAATGAAAAACTGTTTTTT. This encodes CSRSQDLRGRNEKLFF.

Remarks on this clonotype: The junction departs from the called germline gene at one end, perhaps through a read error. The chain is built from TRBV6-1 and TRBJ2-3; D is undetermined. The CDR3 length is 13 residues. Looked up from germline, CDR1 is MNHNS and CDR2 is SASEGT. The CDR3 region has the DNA TGTGCCAGCAGTATCGACAACACAGAGACGCAGTATTTT. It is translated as CASSIDNTETQYF.